This entry concerns a single T cell receptor (beta chain). These data originate in a study of blood T cell repertoires in COVID-19. Some clones are missing from TCRdb's copy, which holds only in-frame ones; the method was immunoSEQ multiplex PCR. The table records 150,000 to 200,000 clones, approximately 73% of them present only once. Germline V gene data show CDR1 as SGDLS and CDR2 as YYNGEE. This CDR3 is 15 amino acids long. Trimming removed 10 bases from V and 5 bases from J; junction bases left unmatched: 18. The clonotype originates from a woman aged 45 to 65 with acute COVID-19. V is TRBV9 and J is TRBJ2-7; 7 bases align to TRBD1. Material: PBMCs or T cells enriched from blood (not recorded which). CDR3 loop: CAPVRARQGIHEQYV. CDR3 bases: TGTGCCCCAGTTAGGGCCAGACAGGGCATTCACGAGCAGTACGTC.